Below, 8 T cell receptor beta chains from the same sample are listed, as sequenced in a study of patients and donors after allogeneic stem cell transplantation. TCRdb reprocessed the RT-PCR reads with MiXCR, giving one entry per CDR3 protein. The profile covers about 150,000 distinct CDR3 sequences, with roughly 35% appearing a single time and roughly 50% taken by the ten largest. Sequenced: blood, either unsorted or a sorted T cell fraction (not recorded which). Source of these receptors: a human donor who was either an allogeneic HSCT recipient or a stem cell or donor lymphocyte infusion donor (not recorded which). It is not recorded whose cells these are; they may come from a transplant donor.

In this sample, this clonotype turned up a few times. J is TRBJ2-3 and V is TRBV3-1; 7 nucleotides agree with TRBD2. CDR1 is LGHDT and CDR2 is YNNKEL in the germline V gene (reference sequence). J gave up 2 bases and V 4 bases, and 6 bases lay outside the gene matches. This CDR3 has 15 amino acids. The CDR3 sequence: CASSPRDYHTDTQYF. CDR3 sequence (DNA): TGTGCCAGCAGCCCCCGGGACTATCACACAGATACGCAGTATTTT.

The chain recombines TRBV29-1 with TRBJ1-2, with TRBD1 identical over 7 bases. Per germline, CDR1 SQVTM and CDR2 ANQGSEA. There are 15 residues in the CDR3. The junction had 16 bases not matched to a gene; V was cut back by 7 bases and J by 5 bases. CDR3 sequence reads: CSDTRAHRGPYGYTF. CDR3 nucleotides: TGCAGCGACACCCGCGCTCACAGGGGCCCTTATGGCTACACCTTC.

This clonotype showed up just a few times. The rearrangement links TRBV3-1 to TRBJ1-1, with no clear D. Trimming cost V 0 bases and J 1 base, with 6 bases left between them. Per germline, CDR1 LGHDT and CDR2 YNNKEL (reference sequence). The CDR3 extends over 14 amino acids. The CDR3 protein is CASSQELPNTEAFF. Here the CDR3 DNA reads TGTGCCAGCAGCCAAGAACTACCGAACACTGAAGCTTTCTTT.

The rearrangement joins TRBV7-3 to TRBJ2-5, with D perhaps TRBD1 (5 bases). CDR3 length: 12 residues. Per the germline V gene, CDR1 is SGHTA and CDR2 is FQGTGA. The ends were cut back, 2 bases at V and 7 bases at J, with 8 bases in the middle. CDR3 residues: CASSLPQGTQYF. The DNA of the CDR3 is TGTGCCAGCAGCTTACCCCAGGGGACCCAGTACTTC.

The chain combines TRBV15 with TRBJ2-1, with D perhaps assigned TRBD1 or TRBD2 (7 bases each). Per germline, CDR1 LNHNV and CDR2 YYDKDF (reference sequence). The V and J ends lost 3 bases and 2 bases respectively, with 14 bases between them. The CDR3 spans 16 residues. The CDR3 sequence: CATSRPRGGTYNEQFF. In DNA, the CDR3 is TGTGCCACCAGCAGGCCCAGGGGGGGAACCTACAATGAGCAGTTCTTC. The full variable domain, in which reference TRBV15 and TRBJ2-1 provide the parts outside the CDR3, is DAMVIQNPRYQVTQFGKPVTLSCSQTLNHNVMYWYQQKSSQAPKLLFHYYDKDFNNEADTPDNFQSRRPNTSFCFLDIRSPGLGDTAMYLCATSRPRGGTYNEQFFGPGTRLTVL.

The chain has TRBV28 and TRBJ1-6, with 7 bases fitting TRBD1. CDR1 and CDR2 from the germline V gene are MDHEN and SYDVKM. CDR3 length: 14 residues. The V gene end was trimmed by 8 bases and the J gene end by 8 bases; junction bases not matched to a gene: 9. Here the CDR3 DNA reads TGTGCCAGCGGGAGGGGGCTCAGGGATTCACCCCTCCACTTT. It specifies CASGRGLRDSPLHF.

The CDR3 coding sequence is TGTGCCAGCAGCCCTCGGACAGGAGGGGGCCAGCCCCAGCATTTT. This codes for CASSPRTGGGQPQHF. The chain recombines TRBV6-2 or TRBV6-3 with TRBJ1-5; 7 nucleotides agree with TRBD1. V lost 6 bases to trimming and J lost 7 bases; unmatched junction nucleotides: 12. The CDR3 consists of 15 residues. The germline gives CDR1 MNHEY, CDR2 SVGEGT.

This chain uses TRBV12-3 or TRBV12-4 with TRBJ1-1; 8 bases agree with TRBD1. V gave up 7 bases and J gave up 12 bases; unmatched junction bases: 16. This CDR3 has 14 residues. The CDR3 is CASTHGEPTGDSFF. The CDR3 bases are TGTGCCAGCACCCACGGGGAACCGACAGGGGATTCTTTCTTT.